Detailed here is one T cell receptor (beta chain). The CDR3 carries no conserved terminal phenylalanine or tryptophan, so it likely arises from a read error. CDR1 is MDHEN and CDR2 is SYDVKM in the germline V gene. Between the trimmed V and J ends, which lost 2 bases and 7 bases, there was a span of 23 bases. The CDR3 is made up of 17 amino acids. The sample comes from a study of tumor-infiltrating lymphocytes in primary liver carcinoma. Whole-study context: Measuring 4.2 to 10 cm across, the tumors were staged as T1-T3 N0M0.

Co-extraction of RNA and DNA was performed on about 18-33 mg of unsorted bulk tissue. cDNA specific to TCR beta was made from 500 ng of total RNA, with a constant-region primer employed for priming. Amplification in three nested multiplex PCR rounds with slightly modified ARM-PCR gave rise to TCR beta libraries. Amplification in the first two PCR rounds was performed using TRBV1-TRBV30 forward primers and a C-beta reverse primer for around 9 cycles each. Each CDR3 protein gets one entry after TCRdb re-called the multiplex PCR reads with MiXCR. The data contain roughly 80,000 distinct CDR3 sequences, 69% of them singletons.

Sequenced: tumor-adjacent normal liver tissue. The clonotype was recovered from a man between 40 and 49 years old with primary liver carcinoma and hepatitis B virus infection. The chain uses TRBV28 and TRBJ1-1; weak D call: TRBD1 (5 bases). The CDR3 is CASSLLTWDYPGLEAFL. In DNA, the CDR3 is TGTGCCAGCAGTTTACTTACCTGGGACTATCCAGGCCTTGAAGCTTTCTTA.